Given below is one TCR beta chain in context. No antigen is known for it. This entry comes from a study of early T cells in non-severe SARS-CoV-2 infection. Regarding the study as a whole: Sequences matched to VDJdb favored anti-spike CD8 responses, while private and CD4 specificities were missed.

In the library, individual cDNA molecules carried attached unique molecular identifiers. TCRdb independently ran MiXCR on the 5' RACE reads; one entry per CDR3 protein. The sample lists around 44,000 distinct CDR3 sequences; around 10% were seen once. Sequencing was done on a sample of whole blood. The receptor was derived from an adult who was a healthcare worker with PCR-confirmed SARS-CoV-2 infection or an uninfected control (not recorded which).

CDR3 protein: CASSTHPGTGGGTDTQYF. The CDR3 DNA is TGTGCCAGCAGCACACACCCCGGGACAGGGGGAGGGACAGATACGCAGTATTTT. This sequence joins TRBV7-6 and TRBJ2-3, with 11 nucleotides matching TRBD1. J lost 3 bases, V lost 5 bases, and 13 bases had no gene match. Germline CDR1 is SGHVS and CDR2 is FNYEAQ. The CDR3 has 18 amino acids.